The 26 T cell receptor beta chains below all came from one sample that was sequenced in a study of metastatic and nonmetastatic thyroid tumors. From the PCR reads, TCRdb re-called clones with MiXCR. The table lists more than 7,000 clones, under 25% of them singletons, with about a sixth in the top ten. No treatment had been given to any patient before thyroid surgery. Sequencing was done on a sample of adjacent normal tissue. These receptors came from a female donor with papillary thyroid cancer or a benign thyroid nodule (not recorded which). Some clones in this sample may be carry-over from other donors' samples.

This clone was seen repeatedly, ten times or more. CDR3 sequence (DNA): TGTGCCAGCAGTTCACAGGGGGCCGGCACAGATACGCAGTATTTT. Its protein is CASSSQGAGTDTQYF. The J gene is TRBJ2-3, the V gene TRBV12-3 or TRBV12-4; 9 nucleotides match TRBD1. This CDR3 spans 15 amino acids. V lost 4 bases and J lost 1; bases outside the gene matches: 3.

This clone was counted only a few times. Germline is not matched at one junction end, which may reflect a read error. This chain connects TRBV6-5 to TRBJ2-2; D unclear. Germline lookup yields CDR1 MNHEY and CDR2 SVGAGI. The CDR3 is 12 residues long. The CDR3 region is CASRDNTGELFF. CDR3 DNA: TGCGCCAGCAGAGATAACACCGGGGAGCTGTTTTTT.

This clone came up many times. The J gene is TRBJ1-2, the V gene TRBV7-9; 7 bases map to TRBD1. Trimming at V came to 5 bases and at J to 3 bases, leaving 3 bases not matched to a gene. Germline lookup yields CDR1 SEHNR and CDR2 FQNEAQ (reference sequence). The CDR3 length is 13 residues. This CDR3 reads CASSGDRDYGYTF. CDR3 DNA: TGTGCCAGCAGCGGGGACAGAGACTATGGCTACACCTTC.

The V gene is TRBV28, the J gene TRBJ1-1, with 12 bases lining up with TRBD1. V dropped 4 bases and J dropped 5; count of bases not matched to a gene: 23. The CDR3 has 21 residues. The germline gives CDR1 MDHEN, CDR2 SYDVKM. CDR3 nucleotides: TGTGCCAGCAGTTCTCCACTGTACCTGTACCGGGACAGGGGGCGCGGGACTGAAGCTTTCTTT. Amino acids: CASSSPLYLYRDRGRGTEAFF. Using reference TRBV28 and TRBJ1-1 for the parts outside the CDR3, the full variable domain is DVKVTQSSRYLVKRTGEKVFLECVQDMDHENMFWYRQDPGLGLRLIYFSYDVKMKEKGDIPEGYSVSREKKERFSLILESASTNQTSMYLCASSSPLYLYRDRGRGTEAFFGQGTRLTVV.

This clone has a handful of counts. This chain joins TRBV6-1 and TRBJ2-4, with no clear D. The V and J ends lost 7 bases and 12 bases respectively, with 19 bases between them. The CDR3 length is 13 residues. CDR1 and CDR2 from the germline V gene are MNHNS and SASEGT. CDR3 in amino acids: CASTNLGRRTQYF. The CDR3 region has the DNA TGTGCCAGCACCAACCTAGGCAGGCGTACTCAGTACTTC.

This clone is medium-sized in the sample. The rearrangement links TRBV20-1 to TRBJ2-7, with D tentatively TRBD1 or TRBD2 (6 bases each). The V end lost 3 bases, the J end lost 3 bases, and 15 bases lay between the germline ends. Germline assignment: CDR1 DFQATT and CDR2 SNEGSKA (reference sequence). The CDR3 loop spans 14 amino acids. CDR3 sequence reads: CSASPGATYYEQYF. The CDR3 bases are TGCAGTGCTAGCCCGGGGGCGACTTACTACGAGCAGTACTTC.

This clone occurred many times. The V gene is TRBV7-2, the J gene TRBJ2-7, with D possibly called TRBD1 or TRBD2 (5 bases each). This CDR3 has 15 amino acids. Germline-derived CDR1 and CDR2 are SGHTA and FQGNSA. Trimming took off 3 bases at V and 2 bases at J, with 14 bases between the two ends. CDR3: CASSFVGDGAYEQYF. CDR3 nucleotides: TGTGCCAGCAGCTTTGTTGGGGACGGCGCCTACGAGCAGTACTTC.

The J gene is TRBJ2-7, the V gene TRBV18, with 7 bases matching TRBD1. Per germline, CDR1 KGHSH and CDR2 LQKENI. V shed 8 bases, J shed 4 bases, and the junction held 17 bases outside the gene matches. The CDR3 covers 16 residues. The CDR3 is CASSGKQGVTGYEQYV. CDR3 coding DNA: TGTGCCAGCAGCGGAAAGCAGGGGGTAACAGGTTACGAGCAGTACGTC.

V is TRBV12-3 or TRBV12-4 and J is TRBJ1-1; D is perhaps TRBD1 (6 bases). The CDR3 is 12 amino acids. Trimming took off 4 bases at V and 8 bases at J, with 11 bases between the two ends. CDR3 region: CASSYRADEAFF. In DNA form, the CDR3 reads TGTGCCAGCAGTTACAGGGCAGACGAAGCTTTCTTT.

This clone was counted ten times or more. V usage is TRBV9 and J usage is TRBJ1-3; D remains unclear. Germline V lookup: CDR1 SGDLS, CDR2 YYNGEE. The CDR3 loop spans 14 amino acids. Trimming took off 3 bases at V and 0 bases at J, with 7 bases between the two ends. CDR3 loop: CASSAEYSGNTIYF. For the CDR3, the DNA is TGTGCCAGCAGCGCGGAATACTCTGGAAACACCATATATTTT.

This clone is medium-sized within its sample. V usage is TRBV6-1 and J usage is TRBJ1-2, with D perhaps matching TRBD1 (5 bases). CDR3 length: 16 residues. V lost 5 bases and J lost 6, with 22 bases in between. Germline V lookup: CDR1 MNHNS, CDR2 SASEGT. The CDR3 DNA follows: TGTGCCAGCAGTCGATCCGCAGGGAATCAGGAGAATGGCTACACCTTC. It translates to CASSRSAGNQENGYTF.

The sample holds many counts of this clone. The sample carries other DNA sequences with the same CDR3. V and J are TRBV19 and TRBJ2-7; no clear D. V was cut by 3 bases and J by 2 bases, with 14 bases left in between. The CDR3 extends over 15 amino acids. Per germline, CDR1 LNHDA and CDR2 SQIVND (reference sequence). For the CDR3, the DNA is TGTGCCAGTAGTATCGCGAGCATTTCGGCCTACGAGCAGTACTTC. Translation: CASSIASISAYEQYF.

This chain joins TRBV6-1 and TRBJ1-6, with 7 bases lining up with TRBD1. Germline V CDR1 and CDR2: MNHNS, SASEGT. V shed 6 bases and J 5 bases; nucleotides not matched to a gene: 13. The CDR3 has 17 residues. For the CDR3, the DNA is TGTGCCAGCAGACCGACAGGGATTGATAGGAATAATTCACCCCTCCACTTT. Its translation: CASRPTGIDRNNSPLHF.

This clone is deemed medium-sized. The V gene is TRBV19, the J gene TRBJ2-7, with D uncertain. Germline lookup yields CDR1 LNHDA and CDR2 SQIVND (reference sequence). The CDR3 extends over 14 amino acids. Deletions cut 6 bases from V and 3 bases from J, with 15 bases between. The CDR3 protein is CASSLTGDLYEQYF. The CDR3 nucleotides are TGTGCCAGTAGCCTGACCGGAGACCTCTACGAGCAGTACTTC.

This clone was seen at least ten times. The same CDR3 arises from other DNA sequences in this sample as well. CDR3 sequence: CALKEGQGAGGELFF. CDR3 sequence (DNA): TGCGCCCTAAAGGAGGGACAGGGGGCCGGAGGGGAGCTGTTTTTT. The chain joins TRBV10-2 to TRBJ2-2; TRBD1 matches 12 bases. Losses at the gene ends were 11 bases for V and 8 bases for J; bases not matched to a gene: 12. CDR1 and CDR2 (germline): WSHSY, SAAADI. CDR3 size: 15 residues.

This clone was found many times. The chain couples TRBV18 to TRBJ2-7, with no clear D. The CDR3 is 12 amino acids. Trimming took off 2 bases at V and 6 bases at J, with 8 bases between the two ends. Germline lookup yields CDR1 KGHSH and CDR2 LQKENI. The CDR3 reads CASSPTLFEQYF. The CDR3 DNA follows: TGTGCCAGCTCACCAACTCTCTTCGAGCAGTACTTC.

The J gene is TRBJ2-3, the V gene TRBV7-9; D gene ambiguous. In germline, CDR1 is SEHNR, CDR2 FQNEAQ (reference sequence). This CDR3 is built from 15 residues. V dropped 3 bases and J dropped 0 bases, with 10 bases sitting between them. The CDR3 bases are TGTGCCAGCAGCTTGAGGCTCCCGAGCACAGATACGCAGTATTTT. It specifies CASSLRLPSTDTQYF.

The V gene is TRBV11-2, the J gene TRBJ2-1, with 8 bases matching TRBD1. This CDR3 is 19 amino acids long. Germline V lookup: CDR1 SGHAT, CDR2 FQNNGV. V lost 4 bases to trimming and J lost 2 bases; unmatched junction nucleotides: 16. CDR3 amino acids: CASSWIRDRGRWAYNEQFF. The CDR3 DNA follows: TGTGCCAGCAGCTGGATCCGAGACAGGGGACGCTGGGCCTACAATGAGCAGTTCTTC.

This clone was seen repeatedly, ten times or more. This sequence joins TRBV7-2 and TRBJ2-5; D may be TRBD1 or TRBD2 (5 bases each). Trimming pared 1 base from V and 2 bases from J, leaving 11 bases between. Germline-derived CDR1 and CDR2 are SGHTA and FQGNSA. The CDR3 loop spans 15 amino acids. The CDR3 bases are TGTGCCAGCAGCTTAGTTGGGGGAAGACAAGAGACCCAGTACTTC. Protein sequence: CASSLVGGRQETQYF.

The CDR3 loop is CSAREGSGSSYEQYF. CDR3 nucleotides: TGCAGTGCTAGAGAGGGGTCAGGCAGTTCCTACGAGCAGTACTTC. The chain couples TRBV20-1 to TRBJ2-7, with D uncertain. V was trimmed by 0 bases and J by 1 base, leaving 13 bases between them. CDR3 length equals 15 residues. Germline lookup yields CDR1 DFQATT and CDR2 SNEGSKA (reference sequence).

In its sample, this clone is medium-sized (0.01 to 0.1%). The chain's CDR3 is CASSRQGANSPLHF. For the CDR3, the DNA is TGTGCCAGCAGCAGACAGGGGGCTAATTCACCCCTCCACTTT. The gene calls are TRBV12-3 or TRBV12-4 and TRBJ1-6; 10 bases are a match to TRBD1. This CDR3 contains 14 residues. V shed 6 bases and J 6 bases; nucleotides not matched to a gene: 2.

There are many counts of this clone. The gene calls are TRBV3-1 and TRBJ1-6; D is uncertain. Germline V gene sequence: CDR1 LGHDT, CDR2 YNNKEL (reference sequence). The CDR3 extends over 14 amino acids. V dropped 4 bases and J dropped 5 bases, with 9 bases sitting between them. The CDR3 nucleotides read TGTGCCAGCAGCCTCCGACCAGATAATTCACCCCTCCACTTT. This codes for CASSLRPDNSPLHF.

Turning to this clone: The sample has other DNA sequences that encode this CDR3 too. The gene calls are TRBV7-9 and TRBJ1-1; 7 nucleotides line up with TRBD1. Germline CDR1 and CDR2: SEHNR and FQNEAQ (reference sequence). CDR3 size: 14 residues. The junction had 9 bases not matched to a gene; V was cut back by 5 bases and J by 6 bases. The CDR3, as DNA: TGTGCCAGCAGCGAAAGGGACAGTAGGCCTGAAGCTTTCTTT. Its translation: CASSERDSRPEAFF. Together with reference TRBV7-9 and TRBJ1-1, the CDR3 gives the full variable domain: DTGVSQNPRHKITKRGQNVTFRCDPISEHNRLYWYRQTLGQGPEFLTYFQNEAQLEKSRLLSDRFSAERPKGSFSTLEIQRTEQGDSAMYLCASSERDSRPEAFFGQGTRLTVV.

A word on this clone: One junction end does not reproduce the germline sequence, and a read error may be involved. This chain joins TRBV5-1 and TRBJ1-1; the D gene is possibly TRBD1 (5 bases). The CDR3 is 14 amino acids. From germline, CDR1 is SGHRS and CDR2 YFSETQ. CDR3 region: CASSSGASGTEALF. The CDR3 DNA sequence: TGCGCCAGCAGCTCTGGGGCCTCGGGCACTGAAGCTCTCTTT.

V usage is TRBV11-2 and J usage is TRBJ2-7; D is perhaps TRBD2 (6 bases). The CDR3 totals 15 residues. Trimming cost V 1 base and J 0 bases, with 10 bases left between them. The germline CDR1 and CDR2 sequences are SGHAT and FQNNGV. This CDR3 is CASSLAGSGSYEQYF. The CDR3 DNA reads TGTGCCAGCAGCTTAGCCGGTAGCGGCTCCTACGAGCAGTACTTC.

This clone has a count of ten or more. The rearrangement uses TRBV20-1 and TRBJ2-5; the D gene is possibly TRBD1 (6 bases). The length of the CDR3 is 12 residues. The V gene lost 3 bases and the J gene lost 5 bases, with 10 bases spanning the gap. CDR1 DFQATT and CDR2 SNEGSKA come from the germline V gene (reference sequence). The CDR3 sequence is CSASKRGETQYF. CDR3 DNA: TGCAGTGCTAGCAAGAGGGGGGAGACCCAGTACTTC.